This TCR beta chain was retrieved from a study of shared clonotypes between healthy human individuals. CD4+ cells underwent separation, giving CD45RA+ naive and CD45RA-negative memory subsets. Germline CDR1 is WSHSY and CDR2 is SAAADI. V lost 6 bases to trimming and J lost 11 bases, with 20 bases between them. This CDR3 spans 14 amino acids. A remark on this clone: Its matching antigen is unknown.

Each PCR replicate from the sorted subsets contained about 180 ng DNA, which is roughly 33,000 T cell genomes. Sequencing was performed with immunoSEQ multiplex PCR; in TCRdb, only in-frame clones are kept and a portion is missing. The sample includes roughly 1,500,000 clones, under 99% of them seen just once. Whole-study findings and limits: Genetic and exposure-history diversity was limited by the small donor number.

This receptor was taken from a man aged 30-40 years in good health. Sample: naive CD4+ T cells sorted from blood. Regarding subset: CD45RA+ positively selected. The V call is TRBV10-2, the J call TRBJ1-5; D might be TRBD1 (5 bases). CDR3 sequence reads: CASSRDGYESAQHF. In DNA form, the CDR3 reads TGCGCCAGCAGCCGGGACGGTTACGAATCAGCCCAGCATTTT.